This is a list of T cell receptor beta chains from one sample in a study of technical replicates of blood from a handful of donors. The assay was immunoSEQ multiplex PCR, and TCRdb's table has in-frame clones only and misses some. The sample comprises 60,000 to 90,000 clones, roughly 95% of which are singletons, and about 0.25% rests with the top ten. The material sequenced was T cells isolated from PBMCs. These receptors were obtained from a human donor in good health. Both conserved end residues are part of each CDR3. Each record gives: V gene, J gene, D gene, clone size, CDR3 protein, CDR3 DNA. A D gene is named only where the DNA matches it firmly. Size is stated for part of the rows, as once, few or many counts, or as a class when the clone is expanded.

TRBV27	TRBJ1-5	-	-	CASSRYSNQPQHF	TGTGCCAGCAGTCGGTATAGCAATCAGCCCCAGCATTTT
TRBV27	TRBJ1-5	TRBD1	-	CASSFRGQAGAKPQHF	TGTGCCAGCAGTTTCCGCGGACAGGCTGGTGCTAAGCCCCAGCATTTT
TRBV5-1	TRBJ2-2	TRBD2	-	CASIRGGLGTGELFF	TGCGCCAGCATCCGCGGGGGGCTCGGCACCGGGGAGCTGTTTTTT
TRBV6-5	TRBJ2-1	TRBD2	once	CASRTSLDNEQFF	TGTGCCAGCAGGACTAGCCTCGACAATGAGCAGTTCTTC
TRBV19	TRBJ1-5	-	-	CASSYDIYSNQPQHF	TGTGCCAGTAGTTACGACATCTATAGCAATCAGCCCCAGCATTTT
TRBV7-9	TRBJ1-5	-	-	CASSLQDQPQHF	TGTGCCAGCAGTCTCCAGGATCAGCCCCAGCATTTT
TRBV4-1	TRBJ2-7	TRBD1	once	CASSQEDRVLAYEQYF	TGCGCCAGCAGCCAAGAAGACAGGGTATTGGCCTACGAGCAGTACTTC
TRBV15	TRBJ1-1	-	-	CATSMRSLNEAFF	TGTGCCACCAGCATGCGAAGTCTCAATGAAGCTTTCTTT
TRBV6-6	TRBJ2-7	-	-	CASSYLRDPREQYF	TGTGCCAGCAGTTACCTCCGGGATCCACGCGAGCAGTACTTC
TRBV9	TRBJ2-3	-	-	CASSHQAFAGSSTDTQYF	TGTGCCAGCAGCCATCAAGCCTTCGCGGGGTCTAGCACAGATACGCAGTATTTT
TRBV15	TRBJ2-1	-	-	CATSRDSVNEQFF	TGTGCCACCAGCAGAGATAGTGTAAATGAGCAGTTCTTC
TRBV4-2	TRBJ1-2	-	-	CASSPLEGYGYTF	TGTGCCAGCAGCCCGTTAGAGGGCTATGGCTACACCTTC
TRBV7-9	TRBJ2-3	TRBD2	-	CASSLVLAGADTQYF	TGTGCCAGCAGCTTAGTCCTAGCGGGAGCAGATACGCAGTATTTT
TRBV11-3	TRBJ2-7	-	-	CASSPKQDTSYEQYF	TGTGCCAGCAGCCCGAAGCAGGACACCTCCTACGAGCAGTACTTC
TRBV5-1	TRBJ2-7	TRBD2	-	CASSLAGASGRMYF	TGCGCCAGCAGCTTGGCAGGCGCTAGCGGGAGGATGTACTTC
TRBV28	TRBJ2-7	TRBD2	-	CASSLLTSGTYEQYF	TGTGCCAGCAGTTTATTGACTAGCGGGACCTACGAGCAGTACTTC
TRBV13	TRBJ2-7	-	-	CASSLVQGPAPSYEQYF	TGTGCCAGCAGCTTAGTGCAGGGGCCCGCCCCTTCCTACGAGCAGTACTTC
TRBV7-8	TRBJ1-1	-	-	CASSLGGGHGNTEAFF	TGTGCCAGCAGCTTAGGGGGGGGGCACGGTAACACTGAAGCTTTCTTT
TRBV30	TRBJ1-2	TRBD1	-	CAWTRDRGHGYTF	TGTGCCTGGACACGGGACAGGGGGCATGGCTACACCTTC
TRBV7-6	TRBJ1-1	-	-	CASSTIRGKDTEAFF	TGTGCCAGCAGCACGATAAGGGGAAAGGACACTGAAGCTTTCTTT
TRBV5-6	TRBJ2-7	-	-	CASSLYYEQYF	TGTGCCAGCAGCCTGTACTACGAGCAGTACTTC
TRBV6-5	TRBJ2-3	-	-	CASSPRGPSDTQYF	TGTGCCAGCAGTCCGCGGGGGCCCTCAGATACGCAGTATTTT
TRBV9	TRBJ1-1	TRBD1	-	CASNSGGGEAFF	TGTGCCAGCAATTCAGGGGGTGGTGAAGCTTTCTTT
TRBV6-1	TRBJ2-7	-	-	CASSVNRVEQYF	TGTGCCAGCAGTGTCAACAGGGTCGAGCAGTACTTC
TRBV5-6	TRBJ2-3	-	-	CASSHPESDTQYF	TGTGCCAGCAGCCATCCGGAGTCAGATACGCAGTATTTT
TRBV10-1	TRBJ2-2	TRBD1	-	CASSAGGAGELFF	TGCGCCAGCAGTGCAGGGGGTGCCGGGGAGCTGTTTTTT
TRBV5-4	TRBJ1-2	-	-	CASSLGGLNNYGYTF	TGTGCCAGCAGCTTGGGAGGGCTTAATAACTATGGCTACACCTTC
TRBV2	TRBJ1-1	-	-	CASSEQDLTEAFF	TGTGCCAGCAGTGAACAGGATCTCACTGAAGCTTTCTTT
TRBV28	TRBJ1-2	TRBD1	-	CASSTGYGYTF	TGTGCCAGTTCGACAGGGTATGGCTACACCTTC
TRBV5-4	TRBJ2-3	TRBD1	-	CASSPRTGSTDTQYF	TGTGCCAGCAGCCCCCGGACAGGGAGCACAGATACGCAGTATTTT
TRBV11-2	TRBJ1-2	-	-	CASSSPGVDYGYTF	TGTGCCAGCAGCTCGCCGGGGGTGGACTATGGCTACACCTTC